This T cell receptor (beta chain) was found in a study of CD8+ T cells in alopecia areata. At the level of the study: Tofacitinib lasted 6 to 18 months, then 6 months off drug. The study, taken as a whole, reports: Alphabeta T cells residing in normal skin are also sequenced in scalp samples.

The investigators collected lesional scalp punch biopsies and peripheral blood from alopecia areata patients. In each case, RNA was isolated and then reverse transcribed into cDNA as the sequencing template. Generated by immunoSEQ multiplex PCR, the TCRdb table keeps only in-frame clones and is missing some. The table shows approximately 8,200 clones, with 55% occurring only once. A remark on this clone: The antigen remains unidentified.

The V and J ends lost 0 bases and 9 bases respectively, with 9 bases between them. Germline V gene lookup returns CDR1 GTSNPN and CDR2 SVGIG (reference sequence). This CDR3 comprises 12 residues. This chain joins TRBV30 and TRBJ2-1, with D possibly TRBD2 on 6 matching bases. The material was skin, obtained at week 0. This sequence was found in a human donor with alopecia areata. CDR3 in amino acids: CAWSVLAAEQFF. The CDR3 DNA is TGTGCCTGGAGTGTACTAGCCGCTGAGCAGTTCTTC.